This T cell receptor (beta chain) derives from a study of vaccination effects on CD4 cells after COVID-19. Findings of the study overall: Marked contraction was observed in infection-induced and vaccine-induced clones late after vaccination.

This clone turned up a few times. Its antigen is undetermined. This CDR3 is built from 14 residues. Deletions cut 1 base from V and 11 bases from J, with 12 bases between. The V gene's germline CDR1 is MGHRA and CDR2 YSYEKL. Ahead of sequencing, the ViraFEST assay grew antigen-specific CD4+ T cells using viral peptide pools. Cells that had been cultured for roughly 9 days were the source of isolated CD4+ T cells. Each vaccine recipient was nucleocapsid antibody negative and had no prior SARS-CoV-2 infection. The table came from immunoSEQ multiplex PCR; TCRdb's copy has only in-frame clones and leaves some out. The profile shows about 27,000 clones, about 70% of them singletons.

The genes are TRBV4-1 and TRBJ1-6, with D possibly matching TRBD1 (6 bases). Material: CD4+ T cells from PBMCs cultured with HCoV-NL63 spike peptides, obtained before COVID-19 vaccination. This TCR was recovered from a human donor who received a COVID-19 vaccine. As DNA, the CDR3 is TGCGCCAGCAGCCAAGCCGCTACAGGGACACCCCTCCACTTT. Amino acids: CASSQAATGTPLHF.